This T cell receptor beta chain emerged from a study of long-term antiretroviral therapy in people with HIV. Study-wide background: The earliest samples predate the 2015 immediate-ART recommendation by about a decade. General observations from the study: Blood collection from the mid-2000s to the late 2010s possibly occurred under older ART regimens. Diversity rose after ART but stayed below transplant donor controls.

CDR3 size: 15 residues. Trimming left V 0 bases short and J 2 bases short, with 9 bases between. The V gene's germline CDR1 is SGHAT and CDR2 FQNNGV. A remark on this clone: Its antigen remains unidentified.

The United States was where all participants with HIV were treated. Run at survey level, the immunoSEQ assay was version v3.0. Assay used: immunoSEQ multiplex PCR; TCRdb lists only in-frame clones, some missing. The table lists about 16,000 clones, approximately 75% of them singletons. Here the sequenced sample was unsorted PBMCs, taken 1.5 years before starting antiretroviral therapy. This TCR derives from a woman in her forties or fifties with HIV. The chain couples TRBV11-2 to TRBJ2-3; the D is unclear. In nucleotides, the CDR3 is TGTGCCAGCAGCTTAGATCGACCCTCCACAGATACGCAGTATTTT. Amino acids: CASSLDRPSTDTQYF.